The clone carrying this T cell receptor beta chain was seen many times. Antigen unknown. One end of the junction fails to match germline, which may point to a read error. TCRdb reprocessed the 5' RACE reads with MiXCR, giving one entry per CDR3 protein. The repertoire holds a few hundred thousand distinct CDR3 sequences, with more than 3.5% as singletons. The sample belongs to a study of T cells after yellow fever vaccination. Study overall: In the case of low-cell-number fractions, SMART-Seq v4 Ultra Low Input was used for preparation.

Findings and limits, study-wide: The secondary response peaked faster, at day 5 versus 15, but was weaker. Boosting was followed by the reappearance of most primary-vaccination clones (approximately 97% CD4, 88% CD8).

The specimen was PBMCs, collected 15 days after the yellow fever booster vaccination. This clonotype was sampled from a man between 18 and 35 years old who received the YFV17D yellow fever vaccine.

In DNA form, the CDR3 reads TGTGCCAGCGGCTTCGGGGGAGTTCTCCAAGAGACCCAGTACTTC. Translation: CASGFGGVLQETQYF. The rearrangement uses TRBV7-9 and TRBJ2-5; a weak D match, TRBD2 (6 bases). The CDR3 is 15 amino acids. The V gene's germline CDR1 is SEHNR and CDR2 FQNEAQ (reference sequence).